This TCR beta chain was observed in a study of shared clonotypes between healthy human individuals (dated by TCRdb to the early 2020s). General notes on the study: The cohort included a few men and a couple of women between 18 and 49 years of age. To increase sequencing depth and limit assay-specific biases, TCR repertoire library preparation and sequencing were carried out by different laboratories using diverse techniques. Between about 0.85 and 9.5 billion PBMCs per donor were obtained by leukapheresis. Blood TCR repertoires of about 5 healthy adults were deeply sequenced to estimate repertoire size and the extent of clonotype sharing between individuals. For each donor, CD4 naive and CD4 memory were each given three plates, CD8 naive was given two plates, and CD8 memory was given one plate.

TCR CDR3 regions were amplified from genomic DNA by multiplex PCR using the deep immunoSEQ assay. Genomic DNA extracted from each cell subset was distributed evenly over all wells of several immunoSEQ 96-well plates, and each plate served as one replicate. For sorted subsets, 200 to 250 ng genomic DNA, equal to some 28,000 T cell genomes, was loaded into each replicate PCR. Purified libraries were measured with a Qubit 3.0 fluorometer, size-checked on a Bioanalyzer 2100, and measured again with the KAPA Library Quantification kit. Each immunoSEQ 96-well plate was sequenced on its own single-read 150-cycle Illumina NextSeq 550 flow cell. Regarding the original processing steps: Because the immunoSEQ output included only junctional sequences and no quality scores, the filtering could not be the same as the filtering used for full-length reads. To assign V/J genes and CDR3, sequences were annotated against IMGT germline references using PyIR, a Python wrapper for IgBLAST v1.9. Reads were filtered out if the reads had weak V/J assignments (E-value above 1e-6), no CDR3, stop codons, out-of-frame junctions, or ambiguous translated residues. V3J clonotypes were defined as sequences sharing the same inferred V gene, J gene, and CDR3 amino acid sequence. Percentage overlap between repertoires was calculated by dividing the number of shared unique clonotypes by the size of the smaller repertoire. Richness of each repertoire was evaluated using RTK rarefaction, the Chao1 estimator, and Recon v2.1 estimates of unobserved clonotypes. Generation probabilities were computed with OLGA for all TCRbeta clonotypes obtained by the gDNA method from a few donors. The immuneACCESS repertoire file appears here via TCRdb, limited to in-frame rearrangements. These files lack a portion of the clones; in checked studies, under half of the deficit traces to unresolved V genes, and the cause of the others is not known. Clonal size and the V and J genes are those of that table, whereas D and trimming came from the DNA. This sample is represented by some 740,000 clones; 85% to 95% of them were singletons. The ten largest clones represent 24% of the sample.

The CDR3, cysteine through phenylalanine, is 11 amino acids long. Only the CDR3 DNA is retained, 33 bases long and in frame from the first base. Trimming takes 0 bases from V and 15 bases from J, and the germline ends sit 11 bases apart. From the germline V gene (reference sequence), CDR1 is DFQATT and CDR2 is SNEGSKA. The paper's findings and limits, for the study overall: The small number of donors limited the genetic and exposure-history diversity represented. When several donors were compared, the shared fraction of clonotypes was about 5.4% for naive CD4, roughly 3.4% for naive CD8, more than 2% for memory CD4, and around 0.37% for memory CD8. Pairwise subsampling indicated that sequencing depth was expected to affect the degree of clonotype sharing among donors. Sampling was limited to blood, and TCR repertoires in tissue likely differ from TCR repertoires in blood. Clonotypes shared by all four sorted-subset donors showed higher generation probabilities than non-shared clonotypes. Estimated clonotype richness was generally larger for naive than for memory subsets. Rarefaction of sorted-subset datasets indicated incomplete sequencing despite the large sequencing depth.

This clone was observed a single time. No antigen is known for it. The sample holds no much larger clone one base away, and base qualities are not on file. For the CD8 naive samples, CD45RO-negative cells were positively selected for CCR7, yielding a CD45RA+CCR7+ population from which TemRA cells were excluded. Donors were healthy HIV-negative adults with no recently reported acute infections or vaccinations. Only Caucasian adults living in Nashville, Tennessee, USA were represented among the donors. Blood was obtained by leukapheresis, after which PBMCs were separated by Ficoll-Histopaque density gradient centrifugation and cryopreserved in liquid nitrogen vapor phase. Analytical flow cytometry was used to check the purity and quantity of each magnetically sorted T cell population. Genomic DNA was isolated from each sorted fraction and quantified by UV absorbance on a Nanodrop 2000c.

The V and J segments used are TRBV20-1 and TRBJ1-4, and perhaps TRBD1 as D gene, on 5 matching bases. This sequence originates from a man aged 30 to 39 in good health. Sequencing used naive CD8+ T cells sorted from blood. The label giving this sample's cell subset or site can be read as: CD45RA+CCR7+. The CDR3 amino acid sequence is: CSAREEAGLFF. The nucleotides read TGCAGTGCTAGAGAAGAGGCAGGGTTGTTTTTT.